A single sample is the source of the 27 T cell receptor beta chains below, sequenced in a study of Tregs in tolerant kidney transplant recipients. The nonmyeloablative bone marrow transplants came from related graft donors, with transient mixed chimerism. Libraries were prepared by immunoSEQ multiplex PCR; TCRdb keeps only in-frame clonotypes and omits some of them. The sample has about 31,000 clones. The source material was CD4+ T cells from blood (PBMCs), sampled 24 months after the transplant. These TCRs come from a human patient who received a combined kidney and bone marrow transplant. These T cells may partly come from the graft donor.

Note on this clone: The read halts 3 residues ahead of the CDR3 end, with the missing end drawn from the germline J gene. This chain connects TRBV30 to TRBJ2-7; D ambiguous. V lost 2 bases and J 1 base, leaving 6 bases between the germline ends. This CDR3 has 12 residues. The germline gives CDR1 GTSNPN, CDR2 SVGIG (reference sequence). The CDR3 bases that were read are TGTGCCTGGAGTTCCAGTTCCTACGAG. Translating it yields CAWSSSSYE. The full-length CDR3 reads as CAWSSSSYEQYF.

Concerning this clone itself: From the germline J gene comes the end of the CDR3, since the read stops 3 residues before it. This chain uses TRBV7-8 with TRBJ1-4, with 7 bases that match TRBD1. The V gene's germline CDR1 is SGHVS and CDR2 FQNEAQ. Losses at the gene ends were 3 bases for V and 3 bases for J; bases not matched to a gene: 4. The CDR3 loop spans 15 amino acids. CDR3 region: CASSLRGQSNEKLFF. Incomplete CDR3 DNA: TGTGCCAGCAGCTTGAGGGGACAGTCTAATGAAAAA.

As for this clone: The sequence runs out 3 residues before the end of the CDR3; the remainder is reconstructed from the germline J gene. The chain recombines TRBV2 with TRBJ2-7; 11 bases agree with TRBD1. Germline V gene sequence: CDR1 SNHLY, CDR2 FYNNEI. Trimming cost V 6 bases and J 2 bases; bases outside gene matches: 12. The CDR3 is 17 residues long. The sequenced CDR3 bases are TGTGCCAGCAGCCCCGGACAGGGGGCCGATAGGGCCTACGAG. This encodes CASSPGQGADRAYE. The whole CDR3 is CASSPGQGADRAYEQYF.

Incomplete CDR3 DNA: TGTGCCACCAGTGACATACAGGGCATTGGGACAGATACG. This encodes CATSDIQGIGTDT. The entire CDR3 reads CATSDIQGIGTDTQYF. This chain joins TRBV24-1 and TRBJ2-3, with D possibly TRBD1 on 6 matching bases. Read data end 3 residues before the CDR3 end; the end is taken from the germline J gene. The CDR3 length is 16 residues. Germline loops: CDR1 KGHDR, CDR2 SFDVKD. Trimming took 4 bases from V and 3 from J, leaving 16 bases between them.

About this clone: The read falls 3 residues short of the CDR3 end, and the missing part is taken from the germline J gene. The chain uses TRBV6-1 and TRBJ1-2, with 9 bases fitting TRBD1. The CDR3 is 15 amino acids. Germline V CDR1 and CDR2: MNHNS, SASEGT. Trimming at V came to 2 bases and at J to 3 bases, leaving 4 bases not matched to a gene. The CDR3 spells CASSEPHRGHYGYTF. CDR3 DNA (partial): TGTGCCAGCAGTGAACCCCACAGGGGGCACTATGGC.

Details on this clone: The missing CDR3 end, 3 residues past where the read stops, is filled in from the germline J gene. V usage is TRBV19 and J usage is TRBJ1-1; 7 nucleotides align to TRBD1. The V gene end was trimmed by 3 bases and the J gene end by 4 bases; junction bases not matched to a gene: 5. This CDR3 is built from 14 residues. Germline V gene lookup returns CDR1 LNHDA and CDR2 SQIVND (reference sequence). CDR3 protein: CASSIRDRGTEAFF. Partial CDR3 DNA: TGTGCCAGTAGTATCCGGGACAGAGGCACTGAA. The variable domain in full, completed from reference TRBV19 and TRBJ1-1, reads DGGITQSPKYLFRKEGQNVTLSCEQNLNHDAMYWYRQDPGQGLRLIYYSQIVNDFQKGDIAEGYSVSREKKESFPLTVTSAQKNPTAFYLCASSIRDRGTEAFFGQGTRLTVV.

As for this clone: Read coverage stops 3 residues before the CDR3 terminus; the germline J gene supplies the remainder. This chain joins TRBV30 and TRBJ2-5, with 7 bases aligning to TRBD1. The CDR3 sequence is 18 residues long. Germline lookup yields CDR1 GTSNPN and CDR2 SVGIG (reference sequence). Losses at the gene ends were 0 bases for V and 5 bases for J; bases not matched to a gene: 18. The CDR3 region is CAWSVLKDRFEYWETQYF. The covered CDR3 bases are TGTGCCTGGAGTGTACTAAAGGACAGGTTTGAATACTGGGAGACC.

About this clone: The sequence runs out 3 residues before the end of the CDR3; the remainder is reconstructed from the germline J gene. The chain couples TRBV6-2 or TRBV6-3 to TRBJ1-1, with D perhaps TRBD1 (5 bases). The CDR3 totals 15 residues. Germline loops: CDR1 MNHEY, CDR2 SVGEGT. Trimming took 2 bases from V and 0 from J, leaving 10 bases between them. CDR3 DNA (partial): TGTGCCAGCAGTTACAGGGGCCTCCTGAACACTGAA. This translates into CASSYRGLLNTE. The full CDR3 is CASSYRGLLNTEAFF.

Worth noting for this clone: The DNA ends 3 residues before the CDR3 does, and the rest of the CDR3 is filled in from the germline J gene. The chain recombines TRBV19 with TRBJ1-5; maybe TRBD1 (5 bases). V dropped 7 bases and J dropped 2 bases, with 18 bases sitting between them. CDR1 and CDR2 (germline): LNHDA, SQIVND (reference sequence). The CDR3 is 16 amino acids. The sequenced part of the CDR3 DNA is TGTGCCAGTACCCCGCGGTGGGGGGGTGGCAATCAGCCC. Its translation is CASTPRWGGGNQP. The whole CDR3 protein is CASTPRWGGGNQPQHF.

As to this clone: Read data end 3 residues before the CDR3 end; the end is taken from the germline J gene. V and J are TRBV5-1 and TRBJ1-1; D is possibly TRBD1 (5 bases). CDR1 and CDR2 (germline): SGHRS, YFSETQ. The CDR3 runs 15 residues. Trimming cost V 0 bases and J 2 bases, with 11 bases left between them. The part of the CDR3 DNA that was read is TGCGCCAGCAGCTTGGGTTCAGGGAGAAACACTGAA. Amino acid sequence: CASSLGSGRNTE. The whole CDR3 region reads CASSLGSGRNTEAFF.

Notes on this clone: Read coverage stops 3 residues before the CDR3 terminus; the germline J gene supplies the remainder. The rearrangement links TRBV11-2 to TRBJ1-1, with D possibly matching TRBD1 (5 bases). Trimming cost V 8 bases and J 3 bases, with 16 bases left between them. This CDR3 spans 14 amino acids. Germline V lookup: CDR1 SGHAT, CDR2 FQNNGV. The covered CDR3 bases are TGTGCCAGCGGTGGGAGACAGTGGGACACTGAA. This encodes CASGGRQWDTE. The CDR3, in full, reads CASGGRQWDTEAFF.

Points on this clone: The read terminates 3 residues before the CDR3 end, so the remaining end is supplied by the germline J gene. This chain links TRBV19 with TRBJ1-2; weak D call: TRBD1 (6 bases). V was trimmed by 10 bases and J by 2 bases, leaving 17 bases between them. The germline V gene encodes CDR1 LNHDA and CDR2 SQIVND (reference sequence). The CDR3 is 14 residues long. The DNA read from the CDR3 is TGTGCCATCCACCCTTCCGGGACAAACTATGGC. It translates to CAIHPSGTNYG. The CDR3 in its entirety is CAIHPSGTNYGYTF.

To note about this clone: The read comes to an end 3 residues before the CDR3 does, leaving the germline J gene to fill in the end. The chain joins TRBV18 to TRBJ2-2; 8 nucleotides line up with TRBD2. Germline CDR1 and CDR2: KGHSH and LQKENI. The CDR3 spans 16 residues. V trimming: 3 bases; J trimming: 7 bases; junction bases outside the gene matches: 10. The CDR3 DNA, read in part, is TGTGCCAGCTCACCGGGTCCAGCGGGAGTGATCGGGGAG. Translation: CASSPGPAGVIGE. In full, the CDR3 reads CASSPGPAGVIGELFF.

A remark on this clone: The sequence runs out 3 residues before the end of the CDR3; the remainder is reconstructed from the germline J gene. The gene calls are TRBV5-1 and TRBJ2-2; 11 nucleotides agree with TRBD2. Trimming took 5 bases from V and 3 from J; bases not matched to a gene: 6. CDR1 is SGHRS and CDR2 is YFSETQ in the germline V gene. This CDR3 is built from 16 residues. CDR3 residues: CASSLTSGIYTGELFF. CDR3 DNA (partial): TGCGCCAGCAGTCTGACTAGCGGGATTTACACCGGGGAG.

Concerning this clone itself: The read ends 3 residues before the CDR3 terminus; that terminus is restored from the germline J gene. The rearrangement uses TRBV10-3 and TRBJ2-6, with 8 bases lining up with TRBD1. The germline V gene encodes CDR1 ENHRY and CDR2 SYGVKD. J was trimmed by 2 bases and V by 6 bases; bases with no gene match: 9. CDR3 length: 17 amino acids. The CDR3 bases that were read are TGTGCCATCAGAGGACAGGGTGGTCTACCTGGGGCCAACGTC. Residues: CAIRGQGGLPGANV. The CDR3 in its entirety is CAIRGQGGLPGANVLTF.

Comments on this clone: The read stops 3 residues short of the end of the CDR3; the missing end is completed from the germline J gene. This chain connects TRBV12-3 or TRBV12-4 to TRBJ2-5, with TRBD1 matching 7 bases. CDR3 length: 14 residues. V was pared by 7 bases and J by 3 bases, with 8 bases of the junction left unmatched. The covered CDR3 bases are TGTGCCAGCACCCGGGACAGAGAAAAAGAGACC. Its protein product is CASTRDREKET. The whole CDR3 is CASTRDREKETQYF.

Turning to this clone: The DNA ends 3 residues before the CDR3 does, and the rest of the CDR3 is filled in from the germline J gene. The V and J genes are TRBV20-1 and TRBJ2-7; 10 nucleotides agree with TRBD2. The CDR3 is made up of 15 amino acids. Trimming removed 6 bases from V and 2 bases from J; junction bases left unmatched: 10. The V gene's germline CDR1 is DFQATT and CDR2 SNEGSKA (reference sequence). Partial CDR3 DNA: TGCAGTGCCACCAGGCTAGCGGGAGCTGCCTACGAG. It encodes CSATRLAGAAYE. The complete CDR3 reads CSATRLAGAAYEQYF.

Note on this clone: Read coverage stops 3 residues before the CDR3 terminus; the germline J gene supplies the remainder. The genes are TRBV30 and TRBJ2-5, with 8 bases aligning to TRBD2. In germline, CDR1 is GTSNPN, CDR2 SVGIG (reference sequence). CDR3 length: 15 residues. The V gene end was trimmed by 0 bases and the J gene end by 4 bases; junction bases not matched to a gene: 7. This CDR3 reads CAWSVGVSGIETQYF. The covered CDR3 bases are TGTGCCTGGAGTGTAGGGGTTAGCGGGATAGAGACC.

Regarding this clone: Sequencing ends 3 residues short of the CDR3 end; the germline J gene provides the rest. The gene calls are TRBV20-1 and TRBJ2-7; 8 bases match TRBD1. The CDR3 contains 12 residues. Germline lookup yields CDR1 DFQATT and CDR2 SNEGSKA (reference sequence). V lost 5 bases to trimming and J lost 3 bases; unmatched junction nucleotides: 3. The CDR3 region is CSADDRGYEQYF. The DNA read from the CDR3 is TGCAGTGCTGACGACAGGGGCTACGAG.

A note on this clone: The observed sequence ends 3 residues before the CDR3 terminus, with the missing tail filled in from the germline J gene. The gene calls are TRBV27 and TRBJ1-5; the match to TRBD1 covers 10 bases. Trimming cost V 5 bases and J 9 bases; bases outside gene matches: 7. Germline CDR1 reads MNHEY; CDR2 reads SMNVEV (reference sequence). This CDR3 has 14 residues. The CDR3 sequence is CASSRQGALGPQHF. Partial CDR3 DNA: TGTGCCAGCAGTCGACAGGGGGCCTTAGGGCCC.

As for this clone: The read gets to within 3 residues of the CDR3 end, and the germline J gene fills in the rest. The genes are TRBV6-2 or TRBV6-3 and TRBJ1-2; D may be TRBD1 (5 bases). This CDR3 has 14 amino acids. The germline gives CDR1 MNHEY, CDR2 SVGEGT. CDR3 DNA (partial): TGTGCCAGCAGACGCTCCTTCGACAGTGGCGGC. Amino acids: CASRRSFDSGG. From start to end, the CDR3 is CASRRSFDSGGYTF.

A remark on this clone: The sequenced fragment ends 3 residues before the CDR3 boundary, so the rest is inferred from the germline J gene. The chain links TRBV11-2 to TRBJ2-1; D ambiguous. From germline, CDR1 is SGHAT and CDR2 FQNNGV. V was pared by 5 bases and J by 9 bases, with 8 bases between. The CDR3 has 11 residues. The CDR3 sequence: CASSVLGEQFF. The sequenced part of the CDR3 DNA is TGTGCCAGCAGCGTCCTAGGTGAG.

Comment on this clone: The sequence runs out 3 residues before the end of the CDR3; the remainder is reconstructed from the germline J gene. The genes are TRBV30 and TRBJ2-3; 8 bases map to TRBD1. V was pared by 2 bases and J by 5 bases, with 21 bases of the junction left unmatched. CDR3 length: 19 residues. Germline loops: CDR1 GTSNPN, CDR2 SVGIG (reference sequence). CDR3 DNA (partial): TGTGCCTGGAGTTTGGGGGTCTCCAAAGGGGCAGGGGGCTTAGATACG. Translation gives CAWSLGVSKGAGGLDT. Given in full, the CDR3 is CAWSLGVSKGAGGLDTQYF.

For this clone: Read data end 3 residues before the CDR3 end; the end is taken from the germline J gene. V usage is TRBV5-4 and J usage is TRBJ1-5; D is ambiguous. The CDR3 runs to 15 residues. V shed 2 bases and J shed 1 base, with 10 bases lying between them. Germline V lookup: CDR1 SGHNT, CDR2 YYREEE (reference sequence). CDR3 DNA (partial): TGTGCCAGCAGCTTCGGCGGATGGAGCAATCAGCCC. The encoded protein is CASSFGGWSNQP. The CDR3, in full, reads CASSFGGWSNQPQHF.

Concerning this clone itself: The read comes to an end 3 residues before the CDR3 does, leaving the germline J gene to fill in the end. The genes are TRBV7-2 and TRBJ2-1, with TRBD2 as a possible D gene (6 bases). The V gene lost 5 bases and the J gene lost 0 bases, with 11 bases spanning the gap. Germline lookup yields CDR1 SGHTA and CDR2 FQGNSA. The CDR3 consists of 15 residues. The chain's CDR3 is CASSIETSSYNEQFF. Incomplete CDR3 DNA: TGTGCCAGCAGCATCGAGACTAGCTCCTACAATGAG.

Of note for this clone: The read stops 3 residues short of the end of the CDR3; the missing end is completed from the germline J gene. This sequence joins TRBV9 and TRBJ2-7, with D tentatively TRBD1 (6 bases). The CDR3 covers 15 residues. CDR1 and CDR2 (germline): SGDLS, YYNGEE. V dropped 4 bases and J dropped 2 bases, with 16 bases sitting between them. CDR3 loop: CASSPYPTGAYEQYF. CDR3 DNA, as far as it was read: TGTGCCAGCAGCCCTTATCCGACAGGTGCCTACGAG.

Regarding this clone: The read terminates 3 residues before the CDR3 end, so the remaining end is supplied by the germline J gene. The V and J genes are TRBV20-1 and TRBJ2-3; TRBD2 matches 7 bases. The V and J ends lost 6 bases and 1 base, in that order; junction bases with no gene match: 4. This CDR3 is 13 amino acids long. Per germline, CDR1 DFQATT and CDR2 SNEGSKA (reference sequence). The CDR3 bases that were read are TGCAGTGCCGCCCGGGGGGGCACAGATACG. Encoded protein: CSAARGGTDT. The entire CDR3 protein is CSAARGGTDTQYF.